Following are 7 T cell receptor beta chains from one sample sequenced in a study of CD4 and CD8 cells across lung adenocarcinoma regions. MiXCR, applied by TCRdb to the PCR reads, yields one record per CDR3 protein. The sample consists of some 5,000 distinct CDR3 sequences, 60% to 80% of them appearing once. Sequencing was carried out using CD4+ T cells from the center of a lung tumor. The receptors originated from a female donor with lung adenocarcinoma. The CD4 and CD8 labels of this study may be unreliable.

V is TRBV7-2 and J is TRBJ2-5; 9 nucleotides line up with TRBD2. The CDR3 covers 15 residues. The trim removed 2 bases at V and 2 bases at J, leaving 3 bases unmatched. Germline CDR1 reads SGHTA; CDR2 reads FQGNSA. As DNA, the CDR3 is TGTGCCAGCAGCTTATCGCTAGCGGGACAAGAGACCCAGTACTTC. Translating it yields CASSLSLAGQETQYF.

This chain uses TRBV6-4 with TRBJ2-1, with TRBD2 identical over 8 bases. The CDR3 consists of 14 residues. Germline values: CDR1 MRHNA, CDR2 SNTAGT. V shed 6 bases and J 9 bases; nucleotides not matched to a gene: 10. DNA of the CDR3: TGTGCCAGCAGCCCCGGACTAGCTTCGGGTGAGCAGTTCTTC. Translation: CASSPGLASGEQFF.

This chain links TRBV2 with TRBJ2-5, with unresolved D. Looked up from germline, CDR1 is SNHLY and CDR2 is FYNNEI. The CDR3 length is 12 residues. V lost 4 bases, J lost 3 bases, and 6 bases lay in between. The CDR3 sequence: CASSGREETQYF. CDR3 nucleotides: TGTGCCAGCAGTGGCAGAGAAGAGACCCAGTACTTC.

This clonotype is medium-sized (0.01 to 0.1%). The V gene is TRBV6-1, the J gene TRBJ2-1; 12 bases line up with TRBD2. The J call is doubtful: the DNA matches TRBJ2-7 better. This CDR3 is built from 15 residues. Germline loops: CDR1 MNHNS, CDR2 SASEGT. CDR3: CASSESRTSGTEQYF. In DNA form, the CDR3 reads TGTGCCAGCAGTGAATCCAGGACTAGCGGGACCGAGCAGTACTTC.

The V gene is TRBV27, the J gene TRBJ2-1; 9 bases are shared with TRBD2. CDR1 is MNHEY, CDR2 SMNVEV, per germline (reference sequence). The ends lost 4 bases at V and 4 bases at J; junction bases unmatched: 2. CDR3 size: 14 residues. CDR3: CASSSREGYNEQFF. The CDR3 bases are TGTGCCAGCAGTTCGCGGGAGGGGTACAATGAGCAGTTCTTC.

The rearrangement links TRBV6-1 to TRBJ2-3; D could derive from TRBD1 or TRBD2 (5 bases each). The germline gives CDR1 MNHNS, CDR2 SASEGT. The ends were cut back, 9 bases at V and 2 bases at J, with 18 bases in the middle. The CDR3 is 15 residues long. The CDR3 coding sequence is TGTGCCAGGGGGGTCGCGGCGGGCGACACAGATACGCAGTATTTT. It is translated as CARGVAAGDTDTQYF.

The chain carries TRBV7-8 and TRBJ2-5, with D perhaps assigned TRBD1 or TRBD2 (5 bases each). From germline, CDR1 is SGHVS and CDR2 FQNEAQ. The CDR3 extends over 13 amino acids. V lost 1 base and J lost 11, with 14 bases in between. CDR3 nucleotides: TGTGCCAGCAGCTTAGAGGGGCTAGCTCGGCAGTACTTC. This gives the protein CASSLEGLARQYF.